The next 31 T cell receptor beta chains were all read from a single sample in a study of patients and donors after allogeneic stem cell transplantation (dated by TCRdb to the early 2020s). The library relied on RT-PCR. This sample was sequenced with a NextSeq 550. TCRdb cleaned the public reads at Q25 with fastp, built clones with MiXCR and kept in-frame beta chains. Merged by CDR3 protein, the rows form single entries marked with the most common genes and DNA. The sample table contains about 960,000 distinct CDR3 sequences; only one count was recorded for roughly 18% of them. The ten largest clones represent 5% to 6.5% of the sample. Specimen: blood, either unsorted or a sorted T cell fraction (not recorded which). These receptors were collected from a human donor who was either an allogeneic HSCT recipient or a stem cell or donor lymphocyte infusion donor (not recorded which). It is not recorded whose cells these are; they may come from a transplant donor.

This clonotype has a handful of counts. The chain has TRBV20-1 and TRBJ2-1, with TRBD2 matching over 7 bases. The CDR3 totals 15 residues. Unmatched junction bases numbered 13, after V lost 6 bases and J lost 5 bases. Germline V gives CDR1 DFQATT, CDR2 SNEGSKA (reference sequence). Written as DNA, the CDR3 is TGCAGTGCATCCCGGGCGGGACTACCTAACAATGAGCAGTTCTTC. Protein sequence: CSASRAGLPNNEQFF.

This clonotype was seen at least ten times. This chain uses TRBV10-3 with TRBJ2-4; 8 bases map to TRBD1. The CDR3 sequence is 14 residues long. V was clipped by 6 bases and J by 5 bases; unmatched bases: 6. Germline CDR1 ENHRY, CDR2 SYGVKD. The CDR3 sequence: CAISRGQGENIQYF. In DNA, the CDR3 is TGTGCCATCAGCCGTGGACAGGGCGAAAACATTCAGTACTTC.

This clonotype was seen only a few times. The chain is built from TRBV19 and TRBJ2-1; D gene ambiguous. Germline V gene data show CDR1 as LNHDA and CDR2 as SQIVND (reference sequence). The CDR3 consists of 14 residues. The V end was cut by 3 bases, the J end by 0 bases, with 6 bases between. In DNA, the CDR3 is TGTGCCAGTAGTATTGTGAGCTCCTACAATGAGCAGTTCTTC. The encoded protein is CASSIVSSYNEQFF.

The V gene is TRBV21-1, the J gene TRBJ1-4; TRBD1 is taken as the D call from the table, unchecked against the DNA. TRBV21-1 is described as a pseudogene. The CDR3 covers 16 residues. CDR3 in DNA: TGTGCCAGCAGCAAAGATAGGACAGGAATTGGCGAAAAACTGTTTTTT. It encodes CASSKDRTGIGEKLFF.

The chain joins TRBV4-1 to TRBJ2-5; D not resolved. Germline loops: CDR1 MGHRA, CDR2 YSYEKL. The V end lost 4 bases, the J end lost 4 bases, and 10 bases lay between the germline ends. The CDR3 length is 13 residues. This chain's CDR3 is CASSLLPRETQYF. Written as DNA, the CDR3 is TGCGCCAGCAGCCTCCTCCCGCGAGAGACCCAGTACTTC.

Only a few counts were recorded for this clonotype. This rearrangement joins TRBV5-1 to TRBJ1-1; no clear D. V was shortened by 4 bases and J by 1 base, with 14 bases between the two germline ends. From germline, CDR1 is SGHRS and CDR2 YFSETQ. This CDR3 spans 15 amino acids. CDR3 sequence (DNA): TGCGCCAGCAGCCTACTGAGGACCGAGAACACTGAAGCTTTCTTT. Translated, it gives CASSLLRTENTEAFF.

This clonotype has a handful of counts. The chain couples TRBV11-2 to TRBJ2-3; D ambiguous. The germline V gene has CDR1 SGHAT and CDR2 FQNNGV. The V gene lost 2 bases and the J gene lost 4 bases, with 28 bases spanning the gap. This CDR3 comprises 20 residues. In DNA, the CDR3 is TGTGCCAGCAGCTTAACGGGCTACCACTATAGAACCACGACCCCAGATACGCAGTATTTT. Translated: CASSLTGYHYRTTTPDTQYF.

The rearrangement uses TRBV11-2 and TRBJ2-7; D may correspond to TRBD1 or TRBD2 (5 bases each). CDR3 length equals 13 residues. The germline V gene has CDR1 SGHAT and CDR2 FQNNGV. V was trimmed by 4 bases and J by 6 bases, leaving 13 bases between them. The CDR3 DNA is TGTGCCAGCAGCTCCCCCGAGGGGTGCGAGCAGTACTTC. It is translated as CASSSPEGCEQYF.

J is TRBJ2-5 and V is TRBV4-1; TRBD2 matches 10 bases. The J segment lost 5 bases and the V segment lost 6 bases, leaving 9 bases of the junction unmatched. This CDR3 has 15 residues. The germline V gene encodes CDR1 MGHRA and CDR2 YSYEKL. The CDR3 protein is CASSRTSGAEETQYF. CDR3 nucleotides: TGCGCCAGCAGTCGTACTAGCGGGGCGGAGGAGACCCAGTACTTC.

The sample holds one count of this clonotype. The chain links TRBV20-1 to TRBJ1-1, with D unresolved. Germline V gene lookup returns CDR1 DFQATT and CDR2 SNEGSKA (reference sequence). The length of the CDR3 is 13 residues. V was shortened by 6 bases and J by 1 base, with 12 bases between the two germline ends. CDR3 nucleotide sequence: TGCAGTGCCCCGTTAGGAGGGAACACTGAAGCTTTCTTT. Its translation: CSAPLGGNTEAFF.

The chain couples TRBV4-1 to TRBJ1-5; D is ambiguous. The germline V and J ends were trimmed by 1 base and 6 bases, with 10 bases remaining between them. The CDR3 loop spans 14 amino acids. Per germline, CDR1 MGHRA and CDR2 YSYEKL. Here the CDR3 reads CASSQGLVSQPQHF. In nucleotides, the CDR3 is TGCGCCAGCAGCCAAGGGTTAGTGTCTCAGCCCCAGCATTTT.

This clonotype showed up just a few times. The CDR3 nucleotides read TGTGCCAGCAGCTTCACGGGACAGGGGTACGAGCAGTACTTC. Its protein product is CASSFTGQGYEQYF. This sequence joins TRBV7-2 and TRBJ2-7, with TRBD1 matching over 10 bases. Germline CDR1 and CDR2: SGHTA and FQGNSA. The CDR3 loop spans 14 amino acids. After removal of 3 bases from V and 4 bases from J, the junction contained 3 bases not matched to a gene.

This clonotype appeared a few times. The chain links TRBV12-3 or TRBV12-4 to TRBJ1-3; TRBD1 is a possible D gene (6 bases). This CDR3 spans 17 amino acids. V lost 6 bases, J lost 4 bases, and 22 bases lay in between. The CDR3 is CASRPDSMEKVGNTIYF. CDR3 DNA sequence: TGTGCCAGCAGGCCGGACAGTATGGAGAAGGTCGGAAACACCATATATTTT.

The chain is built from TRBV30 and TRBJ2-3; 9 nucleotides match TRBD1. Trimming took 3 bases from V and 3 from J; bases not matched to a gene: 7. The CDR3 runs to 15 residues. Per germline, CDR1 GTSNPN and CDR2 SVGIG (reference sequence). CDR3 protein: CAWSEGTGRTDTQYF. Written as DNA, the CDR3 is TGTGCCTGGAGCGAAGGGACAGGGAGAACAGATACGCAGTATTTT.

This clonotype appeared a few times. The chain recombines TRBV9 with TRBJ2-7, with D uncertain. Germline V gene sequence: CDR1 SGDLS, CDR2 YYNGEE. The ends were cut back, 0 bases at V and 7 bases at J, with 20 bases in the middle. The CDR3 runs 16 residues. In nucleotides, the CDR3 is TGTGCCAGCAGCGTAGAGGTTACAGCCCCTGGTGGGGAGCAGTACTTC. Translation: CASSVEVTAPGGEQYF.

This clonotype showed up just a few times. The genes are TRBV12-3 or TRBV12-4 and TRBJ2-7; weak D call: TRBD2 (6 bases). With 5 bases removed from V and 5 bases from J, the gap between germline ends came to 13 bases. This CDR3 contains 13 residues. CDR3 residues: CASSASVYDEQYF. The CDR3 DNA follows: TGTGCCAGCAGTGCTAGCGTTTACGACGAGCAGTACTTC.

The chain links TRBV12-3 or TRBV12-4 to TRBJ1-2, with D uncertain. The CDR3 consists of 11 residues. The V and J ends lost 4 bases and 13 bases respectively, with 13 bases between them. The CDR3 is CASSYPGPATF. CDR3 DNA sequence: TGTGCCAGCAGTTACCCGGGCCCCGCCACCTTC.

CDR3 sequence (DNA): TGTGCCAGCAGCTTCCCGGGACAGGGAGTCACTGAAGCTTTCTTT. It specifies CASSFPGQGVTEAFF. V is TRBV3-1 and J is TRBJ1-1, with 9 bases identical to TRBD1. V was clipped by 5 bases and J by 4 bases; unmatched bases: 8. This CDR3 spans 15 amino acids. Germline assignment: CDR1 LGHDT and CDR2 YNNKEL (reference sequence).

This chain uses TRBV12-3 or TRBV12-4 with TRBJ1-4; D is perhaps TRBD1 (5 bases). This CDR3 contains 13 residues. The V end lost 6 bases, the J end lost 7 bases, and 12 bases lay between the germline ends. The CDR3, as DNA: TGTGCCAGCAGGCCCACTCAGGGTGAAAAACTGTTTTTT. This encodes CASRPTQGEKLFF.

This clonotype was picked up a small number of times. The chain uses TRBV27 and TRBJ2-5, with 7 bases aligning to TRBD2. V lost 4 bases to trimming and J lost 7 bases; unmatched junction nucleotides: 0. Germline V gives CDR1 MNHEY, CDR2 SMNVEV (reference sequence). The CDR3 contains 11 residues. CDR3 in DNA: TGTGCCAGCAGTTGGGGGGGGACCCAGTACTTC. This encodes CASSWGGTQYF.

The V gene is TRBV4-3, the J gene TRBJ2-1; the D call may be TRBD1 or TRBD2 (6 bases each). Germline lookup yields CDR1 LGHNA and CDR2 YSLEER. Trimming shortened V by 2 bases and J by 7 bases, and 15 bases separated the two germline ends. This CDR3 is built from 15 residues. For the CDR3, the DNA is TGCGCCAGCAGCCAAAGGGGGGCCGACCGTAATGAGCAGTTCTTC. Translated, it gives CASSQRGADRNEQFF.

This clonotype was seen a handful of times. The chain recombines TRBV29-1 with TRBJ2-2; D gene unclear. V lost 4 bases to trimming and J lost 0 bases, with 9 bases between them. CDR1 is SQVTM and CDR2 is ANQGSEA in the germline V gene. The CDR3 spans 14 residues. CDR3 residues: CSVAYGPNTGELFF. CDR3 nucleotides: TGCAGCGTTGCGTACGGGCCGAACACCGGGGAGCTGTTTTTT.

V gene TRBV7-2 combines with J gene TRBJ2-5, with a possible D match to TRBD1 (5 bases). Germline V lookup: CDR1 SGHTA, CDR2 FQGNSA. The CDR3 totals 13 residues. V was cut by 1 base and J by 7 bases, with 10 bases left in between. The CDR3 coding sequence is TGTGCCAGCAGCTTAGAGGGGTTGGGGACCCAGTACTTC. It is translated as CASSLEGLGTQYF.

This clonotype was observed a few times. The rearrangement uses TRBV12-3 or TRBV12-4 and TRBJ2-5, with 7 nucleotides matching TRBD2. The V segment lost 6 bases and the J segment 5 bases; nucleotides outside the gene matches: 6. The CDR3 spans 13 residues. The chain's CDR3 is CASRSGGRETQYF. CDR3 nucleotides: TGTGCCAGCAGGTCGGGGGGAAGGGAGACCCAGTACTTC.

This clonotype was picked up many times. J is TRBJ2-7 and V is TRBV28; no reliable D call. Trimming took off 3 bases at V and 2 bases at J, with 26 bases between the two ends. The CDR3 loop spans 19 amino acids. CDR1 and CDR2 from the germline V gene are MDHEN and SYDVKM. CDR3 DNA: TGTGCCAGCAGTTTCGTGACGGTAGGAGCTATAAGGGCTGCCTACGAGCAGTACTTC. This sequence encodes CASSFVTVGAIRAAYEQYF. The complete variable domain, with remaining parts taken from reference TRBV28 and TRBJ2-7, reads DVKVTQSSRYLVKRTGEKVFLECVQDMDHENMFWYRQDPGLGLRLIYFSYDVKMKEKGDIPEGYSVSREKKERFSLILESASTNQTSMYLCASSFVTVGAIRAAYEQYFGPGTRLTVT.

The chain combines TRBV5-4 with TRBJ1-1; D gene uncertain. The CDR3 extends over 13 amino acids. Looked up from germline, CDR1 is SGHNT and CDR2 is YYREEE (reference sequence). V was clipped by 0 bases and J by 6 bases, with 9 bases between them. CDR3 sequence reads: CASSLDPPAEAFF. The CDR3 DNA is TGTGCCAGCAGCTTGGACCCCCCGGCTGAAGCTTTCTTT.

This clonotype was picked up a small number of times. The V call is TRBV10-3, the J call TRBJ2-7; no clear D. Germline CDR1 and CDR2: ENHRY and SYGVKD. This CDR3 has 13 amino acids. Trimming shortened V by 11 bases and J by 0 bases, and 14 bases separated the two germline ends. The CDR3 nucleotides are TGTGCCTCAATTGGTGAGAACTCCTACGAGCAGTACTTC. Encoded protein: CASIGENSYEQYF.

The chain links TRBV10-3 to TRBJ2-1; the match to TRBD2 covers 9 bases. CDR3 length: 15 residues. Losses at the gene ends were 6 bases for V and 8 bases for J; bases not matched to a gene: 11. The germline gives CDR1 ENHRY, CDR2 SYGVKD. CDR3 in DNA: TGTGCCATCAGCGATCAGGGACTAGCTGGCTATGAGCAGTTCTTC. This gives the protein CAISDQGLAGYEQFF.

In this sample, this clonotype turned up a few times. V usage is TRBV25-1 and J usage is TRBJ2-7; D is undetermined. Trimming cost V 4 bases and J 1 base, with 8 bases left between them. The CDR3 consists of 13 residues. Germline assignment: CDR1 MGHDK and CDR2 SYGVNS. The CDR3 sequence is CASSGAPSYEQYF. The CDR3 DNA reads TGTGCCAGCAGTGGAGCTCCATCCTACGAGCAGTACTTC.

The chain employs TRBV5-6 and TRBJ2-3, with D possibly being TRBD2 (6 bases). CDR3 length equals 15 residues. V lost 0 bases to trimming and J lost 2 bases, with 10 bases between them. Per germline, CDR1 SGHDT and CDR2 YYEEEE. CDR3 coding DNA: TGTGCCAGCAGCTTGGGCGGGACCTACACAGATACGCAGTATTTT. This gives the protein CASSLGGTYTDTQYF.

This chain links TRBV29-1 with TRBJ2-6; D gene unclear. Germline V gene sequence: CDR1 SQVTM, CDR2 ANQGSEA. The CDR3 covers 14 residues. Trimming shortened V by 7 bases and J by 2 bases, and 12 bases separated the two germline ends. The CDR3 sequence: CSASYGAGANVLTF. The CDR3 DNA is TGCAGCGCCAGTTATGGGGCTGGGGCCAACGTCCTGACTTTC.